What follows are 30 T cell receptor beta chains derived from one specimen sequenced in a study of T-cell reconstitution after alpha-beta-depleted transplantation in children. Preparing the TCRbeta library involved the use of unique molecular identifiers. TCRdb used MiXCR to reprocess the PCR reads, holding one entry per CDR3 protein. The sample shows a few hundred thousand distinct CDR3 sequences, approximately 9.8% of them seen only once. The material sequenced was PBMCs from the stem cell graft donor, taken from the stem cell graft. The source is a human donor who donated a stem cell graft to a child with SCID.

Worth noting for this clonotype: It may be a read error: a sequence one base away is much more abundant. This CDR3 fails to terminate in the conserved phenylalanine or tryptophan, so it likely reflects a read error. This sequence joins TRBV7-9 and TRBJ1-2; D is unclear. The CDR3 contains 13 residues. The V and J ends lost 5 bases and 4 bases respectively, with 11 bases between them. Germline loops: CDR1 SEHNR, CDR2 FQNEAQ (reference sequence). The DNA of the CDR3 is TGTGCCAGCAGCCTGCCCTACGGCTATGGCTACACCCTC. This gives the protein CASSLPYGYGYTL.

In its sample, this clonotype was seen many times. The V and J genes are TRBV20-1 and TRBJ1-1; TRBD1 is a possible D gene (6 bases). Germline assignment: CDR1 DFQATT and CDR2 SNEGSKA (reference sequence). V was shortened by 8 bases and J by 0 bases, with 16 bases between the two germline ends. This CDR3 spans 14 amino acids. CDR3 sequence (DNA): TGCAGTTCCATGATGGGGACACTGAACACTGAAGCTTTCTTT. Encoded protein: CSSMMGTLNTEAFF.

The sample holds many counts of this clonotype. CDR3 residues: CASIAWDRGRNRDGYTF. The CDR3 region has the DNA TGTGCCAGCATCGCGTGGGACAGGGGAAGGAACCGGGATGGCTACACCTTC. J is TRBJ1-2 and V is TRBV6-1; 10 bases match TRBD1. The junction had 17 bases not matched to a gene; V was cut back by 7 bases and J by 6 bases. CDR3 size: 17 residues. Germline V CDR1 and CDR2: MNHNS, SASEGT.

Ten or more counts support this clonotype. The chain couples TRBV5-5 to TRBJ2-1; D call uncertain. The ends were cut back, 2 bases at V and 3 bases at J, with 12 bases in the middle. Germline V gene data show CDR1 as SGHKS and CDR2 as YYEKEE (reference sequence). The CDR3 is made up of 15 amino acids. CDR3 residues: CASSLRQANYNEQFF. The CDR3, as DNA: TGTGCCAGCAGCTTACGCCAAGCTAACTACAATGAGCAGTTCTTC.

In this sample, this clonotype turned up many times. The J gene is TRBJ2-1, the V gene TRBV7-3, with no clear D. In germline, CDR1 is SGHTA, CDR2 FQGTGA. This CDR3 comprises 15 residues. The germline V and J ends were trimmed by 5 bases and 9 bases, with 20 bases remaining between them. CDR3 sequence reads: CASSPRQTPAVEQFF. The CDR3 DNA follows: TGTGCCAGCAGCCCACGCCAGACCCCCGCAGTTGAGCAGTTCTTC.

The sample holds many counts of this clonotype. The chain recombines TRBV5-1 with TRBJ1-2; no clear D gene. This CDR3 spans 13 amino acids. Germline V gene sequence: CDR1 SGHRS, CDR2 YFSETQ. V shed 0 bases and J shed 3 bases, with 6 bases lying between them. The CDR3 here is CASSLDTDYGYTF. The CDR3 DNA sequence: TGCGCCAGCAGCTTGGACACAGACTATGGCTACACCTTC.

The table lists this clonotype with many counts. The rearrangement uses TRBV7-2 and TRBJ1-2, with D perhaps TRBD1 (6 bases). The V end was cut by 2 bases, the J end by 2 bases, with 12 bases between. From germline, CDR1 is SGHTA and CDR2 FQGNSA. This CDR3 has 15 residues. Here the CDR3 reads CASSLMAGANYGYTF. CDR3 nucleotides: TGTGCCAGCAGCTTAATGGCAGGGGCGAACTATGGCTACACCTTC.

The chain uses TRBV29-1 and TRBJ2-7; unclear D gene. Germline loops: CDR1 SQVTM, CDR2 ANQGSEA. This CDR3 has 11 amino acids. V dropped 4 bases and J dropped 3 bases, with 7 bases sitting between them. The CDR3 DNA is TGCAGCGTTGGGACGGACTACGAGCAGTACTTC. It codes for CSVGTDYEQYF.

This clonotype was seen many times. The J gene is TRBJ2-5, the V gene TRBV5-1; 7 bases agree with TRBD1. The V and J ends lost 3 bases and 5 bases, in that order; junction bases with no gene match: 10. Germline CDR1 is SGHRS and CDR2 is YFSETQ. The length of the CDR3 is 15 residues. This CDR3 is CASSSTGTKGETQYF. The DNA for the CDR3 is TGCGCCAGCAGCTCGACAGGGACCAAGGGGGAGACCCAGTACTTC.

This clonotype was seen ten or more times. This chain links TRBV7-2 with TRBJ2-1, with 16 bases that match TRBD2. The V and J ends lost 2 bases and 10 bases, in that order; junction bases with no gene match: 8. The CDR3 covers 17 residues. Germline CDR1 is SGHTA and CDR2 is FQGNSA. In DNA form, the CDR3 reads TGTGCCAGCAGCTTACTCGGGACTAGCGGGGGGGCAAGCGAGCAGTTCTTC. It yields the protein CASSLLGTSGGASEQFF.

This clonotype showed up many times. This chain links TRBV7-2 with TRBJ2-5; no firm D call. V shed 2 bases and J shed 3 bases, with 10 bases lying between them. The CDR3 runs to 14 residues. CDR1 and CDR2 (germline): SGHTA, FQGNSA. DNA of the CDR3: TGTGCCAGCAGCTTACAGCCGGCCAAAGAGACCCAGTACTTC. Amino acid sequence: CASSLQPAKETQYF.

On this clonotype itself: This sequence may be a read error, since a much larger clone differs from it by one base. The CDR3 reads CASSLVADYGYPF. In DNA, the CDR3 is TGTGCCAGCAGCTTAGTGGCGGACTATGGCTACCCCTTC. This chain connects TRBV7-9 to TRBJ1-2; no firm D call. This CDR3 spans 13 amino acids. Germline-derived CDR1 and CDR2 are SEHNR and FQNEAQ (reference sequence).

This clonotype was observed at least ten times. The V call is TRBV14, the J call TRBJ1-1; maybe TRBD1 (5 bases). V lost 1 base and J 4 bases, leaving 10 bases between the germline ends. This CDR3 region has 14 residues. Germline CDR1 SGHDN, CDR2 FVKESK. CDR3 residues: CASSQVRGSTEAFF. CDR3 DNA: TGTGCCAGCAGCCAAGTTCGGGGCTCCACTGAAGCTTTCTTT.

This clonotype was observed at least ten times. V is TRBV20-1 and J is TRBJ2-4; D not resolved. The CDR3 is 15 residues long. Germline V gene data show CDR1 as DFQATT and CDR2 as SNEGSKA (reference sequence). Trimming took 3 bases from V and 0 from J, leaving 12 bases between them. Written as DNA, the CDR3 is TGCAGTGCTAGTTCGGGCTTTTTAGCCAAAAACATTCAGTACTTC. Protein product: CSASSGFLAKNIQYF.

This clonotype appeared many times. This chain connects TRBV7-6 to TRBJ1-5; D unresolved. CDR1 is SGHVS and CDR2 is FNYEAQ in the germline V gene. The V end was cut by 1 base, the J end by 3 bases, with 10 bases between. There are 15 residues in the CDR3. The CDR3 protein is CASSLDGVSNQPQHF. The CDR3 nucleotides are TGTGCCAGCAGCTTAGATGGGGTTTCCAATCAGCCCCAGCATTTT. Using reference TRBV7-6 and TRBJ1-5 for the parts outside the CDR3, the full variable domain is GAGVSQSPRYKVTKRGQDVALRCDPISGHVSLYWYRQALGQGPEFLTYFNYEAQQDKSGLPNDRFSAERPEGSISTLTIQRTEQRDSAMYRCASSLDGVSNQPQHFGDGTRLSIL.

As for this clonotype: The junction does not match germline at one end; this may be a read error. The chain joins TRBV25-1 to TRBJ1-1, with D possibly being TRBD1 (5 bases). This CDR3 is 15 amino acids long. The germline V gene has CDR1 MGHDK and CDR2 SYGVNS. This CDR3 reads CASSEGPEGYTEAIF. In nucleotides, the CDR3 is TGTGCCAGCAGTGAGGGGCCAGAGGGCTATACTGAAGCTATCTTT.

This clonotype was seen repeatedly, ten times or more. Written as DNA, the CDR3 is TGTGCCAGCAGTAACTGGGCCAATCAGCCCCAGCATTTT. It encodes CASSNWANQPQHF. V usage is TRBV2 and J usage is TRBJ1-5; D is ambiguous. V was trimmed by 5 bases and J by 3 bases, leaving 8 bases between them. The V gene's germline CDR1 is SNHLY and CDR2 FYNNEI. This CDR3 is built from 13 residues.

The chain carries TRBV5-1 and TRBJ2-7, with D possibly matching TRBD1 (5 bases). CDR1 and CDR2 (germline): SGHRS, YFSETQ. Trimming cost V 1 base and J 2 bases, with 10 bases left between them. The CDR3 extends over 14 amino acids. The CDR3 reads CASSLRGAAYEQYF. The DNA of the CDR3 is TGCGCCAGCAGCTTGCGTGGGGCTGCCTACGAGCAGTACTTC.

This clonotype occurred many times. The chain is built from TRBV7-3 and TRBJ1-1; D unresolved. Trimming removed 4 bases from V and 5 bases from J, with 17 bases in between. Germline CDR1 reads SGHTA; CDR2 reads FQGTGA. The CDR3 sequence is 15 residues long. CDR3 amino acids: CASSSAPGRGTEAFF. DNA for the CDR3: TGTGCCAGCAGCTCCGCCCCGGGTCGTGGGACTGAAGCTTTCTTT.

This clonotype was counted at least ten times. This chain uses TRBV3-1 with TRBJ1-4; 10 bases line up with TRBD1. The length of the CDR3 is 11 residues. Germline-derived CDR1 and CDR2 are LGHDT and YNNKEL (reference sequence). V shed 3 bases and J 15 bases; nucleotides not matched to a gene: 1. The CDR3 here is CASSQGQGMFF. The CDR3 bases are TGTGCCAGCAGCCAGGGACAGGGGATGTTTTTT.

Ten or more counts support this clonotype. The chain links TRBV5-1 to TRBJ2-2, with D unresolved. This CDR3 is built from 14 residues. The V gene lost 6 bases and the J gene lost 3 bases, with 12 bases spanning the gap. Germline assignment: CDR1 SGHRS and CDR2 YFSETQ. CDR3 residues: CASNKDGYTGELFF. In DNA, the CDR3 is TGCGCCAGCAACAAGGACGGGTACACCGGGGAGCTGTTTTTT.

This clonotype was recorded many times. This CDR3 reads CASSQFPEINEQFF. CDR3 DNA sequence: TGTGCCAGCAGCCAATTCCCAGAGATCAATGAGCAGTTCTTC. The V call is TRBV3-1, the J call TRBJ2-1; no clear D gene. This CDR3 comprises 14 residues. CDR1 and CDR2 from the germline V gene are LGHDT and YNNKEL (reference sequence). V was cut by 2 bases and J by 6 bases, with 11 bases left in between.

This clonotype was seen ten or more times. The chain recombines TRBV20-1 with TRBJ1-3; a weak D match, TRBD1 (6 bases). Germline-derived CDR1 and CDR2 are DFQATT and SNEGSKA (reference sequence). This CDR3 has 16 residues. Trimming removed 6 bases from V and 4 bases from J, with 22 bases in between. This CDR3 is CSAVRGQTSSGNTIYF. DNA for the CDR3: TGCAGTGCCGTTCGGGGACAAACCTCTTCCGGAAACACCATATATTTT.

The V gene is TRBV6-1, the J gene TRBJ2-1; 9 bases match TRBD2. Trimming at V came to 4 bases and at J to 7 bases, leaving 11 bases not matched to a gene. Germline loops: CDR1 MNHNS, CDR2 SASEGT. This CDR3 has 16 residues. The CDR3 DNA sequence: TGTGCCAGCAGTGGCCTTGGCGGGGGGGAGAATAATGAGCAGTTCTTC. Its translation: CASSGLGGGENNEQFF.

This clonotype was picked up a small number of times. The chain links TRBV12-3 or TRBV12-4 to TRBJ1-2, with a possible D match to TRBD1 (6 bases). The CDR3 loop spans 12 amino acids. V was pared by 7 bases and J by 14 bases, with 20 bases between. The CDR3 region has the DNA TGTGCCAGCACCCCAGGGGTCCGAAGAAGAACCTTC. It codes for CASTPGVRRRTF.

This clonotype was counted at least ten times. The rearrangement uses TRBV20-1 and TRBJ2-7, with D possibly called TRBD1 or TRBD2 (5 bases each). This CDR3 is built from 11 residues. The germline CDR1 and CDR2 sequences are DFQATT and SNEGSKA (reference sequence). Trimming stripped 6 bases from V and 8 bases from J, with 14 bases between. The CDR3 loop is CSAPKSGQQYF. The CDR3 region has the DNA TGCAGTGCCCCTAAATCGGGACAGCAGTACTTC.

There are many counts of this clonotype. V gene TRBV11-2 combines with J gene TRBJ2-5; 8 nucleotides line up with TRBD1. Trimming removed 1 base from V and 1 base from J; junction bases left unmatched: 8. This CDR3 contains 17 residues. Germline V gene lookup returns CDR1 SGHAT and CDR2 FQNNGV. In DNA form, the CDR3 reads TGTGCCAGCAGCTTAGGCCGGACAGGGTGGTCCCAAGAGACCCAGTACTTC. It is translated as CASSLGRTGWSQETQYF. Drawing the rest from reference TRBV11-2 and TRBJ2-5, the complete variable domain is EAGVAQSPRYKIIEKRQSVAFWCNPISGHATLYWYQQILGQGPKLLIQFQNNGVVDDSQLPKDRFSAERLKGVDSTLKIQPAKLEDSAVYLCASSLGRTGWSQETQYFGPGTRLLVL.

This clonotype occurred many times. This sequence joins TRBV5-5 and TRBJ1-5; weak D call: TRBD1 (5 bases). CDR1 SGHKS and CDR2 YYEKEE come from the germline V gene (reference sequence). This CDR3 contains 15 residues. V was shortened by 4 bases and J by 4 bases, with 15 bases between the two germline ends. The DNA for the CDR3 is TGTGCCAGCAGCCATGGGACTAATCCAAATCAGCCCCAGCATTTT. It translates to CASSHGTNPNQPQHF. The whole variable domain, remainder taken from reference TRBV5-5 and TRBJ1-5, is DAGVTQSPTHLIKTRGQQVTLRCSPISGHKSVSWYQQVLGQGPQFIFQYYEKEERGRGNFPDRFSARQFPNYSSELNVNALLLGDSALYLCASSHGTNPNQPQHFGDGTRLSIL.

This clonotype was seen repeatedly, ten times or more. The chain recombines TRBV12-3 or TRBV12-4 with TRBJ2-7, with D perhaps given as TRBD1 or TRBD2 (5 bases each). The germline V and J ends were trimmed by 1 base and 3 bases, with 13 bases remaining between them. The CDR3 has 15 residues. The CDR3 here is CASSLGGDPFYEQYF. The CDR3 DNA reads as TGTGCCAGCAGTTTAGGAGGGGACCCGTTCTACGAGCAGTACTTC.

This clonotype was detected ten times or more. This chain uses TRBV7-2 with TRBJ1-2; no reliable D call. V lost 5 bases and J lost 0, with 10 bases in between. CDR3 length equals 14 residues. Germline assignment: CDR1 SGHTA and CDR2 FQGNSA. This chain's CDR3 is CASSPGLANYGYTF. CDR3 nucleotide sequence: TGTGCCAGCAGCCCAGGACTAGCTAACTATGGCTACACCTTC.